Reported below is one TCR beta chain. Authors' processing steps: Reference gene primers were amplified, and this amplification served to estimate nucleated cell counts. Using immunoSEQ multiplex PCR, the repertoire was profiled, and TCRdb retains in-frame clones only, with some absent. The DNA gave D and trimming, while V, J and clone size come from that table. Among 79,000 or so clones listed, approximately 87% were seen once. This record belongs to a study of blood T cell repertoires in COVID-19. Study as a whole: Samples of COVID-19 (acute and convalescent) were obtained from the United States, Italy and Spain. PBMCs, B-cell-depleted T cells, or T cells were the source of the cDNA or gDNA that made up the material.

The trim removed 5 bases at V and 12 bases at J, leaving 14 bases unmatched. CDR1 is LNHDA and CDR2 is SQIVND in the germline V gene (reference sequence). The CDR3 covers 16 residues. This clonotype originated in a human donor in a cohort sampled during active COVID-19. Input material: peripheral blood. J is TRBJ2-1 and V is TRBV19, with 12 bases fitting TRBD2. CDR3 coding DNA: TGTGCCAGTAGTCTCTCAACTAGCGGGAGGACCCTGGGGCAGTTCTTC. Translation gives CASSLSTSGRTLGQFF.